This T cell receptor (beta chain) was captured in a study of blood T cell repertoires in COVID-19. Study details: Both acute and convalescent COVID-19 samples were obtained from the United States, Italy and Spain. T cells, B-cell-depleted T cells, or PBMCs provided the cDNA or gDNA that served as material.

This clone was observed a single time. In the original analysis: Estimates of nucleated cell counts were drawn from the amplification of reference gene primers. The method was immunoSEQ multiplex PCR; TCRdb's version includes in-frame clones alone and lacks a portion of them. The DNA was the basis for D and trimming; V, J and clone size are from that table. Among about 180,000 clones listed, roughly 82% were seen once. The material sequenced was peripheral blood. The TCR comes from a woman between 70 and 85 years old with acute or convalescent COVID-19.

The DNA for the CDR3 is TGTGCCAGCAGCTCTCAAATTTACAGGAACACTGAAGCTTTCTTT. Amino acids: CASSSQIYRNTEAFF. J is TRBJ1-1 and V is TRBV7-2; D call uncertain. Trimming took off 4 bases at V and 1 base at J, with 13 bases between the two ends. The CDR3 sequence is 15 residues long. Germline-derived CDR1 and CDR2 are SGHTA and FQGNSA.